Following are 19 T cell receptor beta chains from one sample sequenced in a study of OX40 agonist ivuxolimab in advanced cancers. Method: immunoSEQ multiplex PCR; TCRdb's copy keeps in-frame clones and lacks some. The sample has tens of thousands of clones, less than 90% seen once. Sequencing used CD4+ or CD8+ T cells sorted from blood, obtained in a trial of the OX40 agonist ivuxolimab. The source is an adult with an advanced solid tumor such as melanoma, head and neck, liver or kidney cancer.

The CDR3 bases are TGTGCCTGGAGTATAACGGGAGAGAACAATGAGCAGTTCTTC. Translation: CAWSITGENNEQFF. The V call is TRBV30, the J call TRBJ2-1, with TRBD2 as a possible D gene (6 bases). Per germline, CDR1 GTSNPN and CDR2 SVGIG (reference sequence). The CDR3 is 14 residues long. Trimming took 2 bases from V and 5 from J, leaving 13 bases between them.

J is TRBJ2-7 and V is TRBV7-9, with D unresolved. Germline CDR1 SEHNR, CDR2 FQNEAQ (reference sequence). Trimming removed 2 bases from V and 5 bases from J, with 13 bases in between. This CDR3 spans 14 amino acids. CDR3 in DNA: TGTGCCAGCAGCTTATCCGCCTTAACAAACGAGCAGTACTTC. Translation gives CASSLSALTNEQYF.

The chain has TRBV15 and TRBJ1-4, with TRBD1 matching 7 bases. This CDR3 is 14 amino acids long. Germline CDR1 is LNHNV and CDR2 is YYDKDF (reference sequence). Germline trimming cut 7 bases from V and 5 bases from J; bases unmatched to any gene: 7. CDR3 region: CATTPTGPNEKLFF. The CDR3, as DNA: TGTGCCACCACACCGACAGGGCCGAATGAAAAACTGTTTTTT.

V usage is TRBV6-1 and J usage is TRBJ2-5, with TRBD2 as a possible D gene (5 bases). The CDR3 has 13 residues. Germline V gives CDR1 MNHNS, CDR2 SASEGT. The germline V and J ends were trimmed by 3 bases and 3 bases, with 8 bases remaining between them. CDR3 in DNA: TGTGCCAGCAGTGACACTAGGAAAGAGACCCAGTACTTC. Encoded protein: CASSDTRKETQYF.

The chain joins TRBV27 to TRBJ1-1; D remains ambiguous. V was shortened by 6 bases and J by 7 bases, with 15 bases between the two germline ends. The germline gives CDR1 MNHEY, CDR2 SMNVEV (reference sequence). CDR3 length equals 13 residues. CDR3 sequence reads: CASSSGYLYEAFF. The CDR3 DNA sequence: TGTGCCAGCAGCTCGGGATATCTTTATGAAGCTTTCTTT.

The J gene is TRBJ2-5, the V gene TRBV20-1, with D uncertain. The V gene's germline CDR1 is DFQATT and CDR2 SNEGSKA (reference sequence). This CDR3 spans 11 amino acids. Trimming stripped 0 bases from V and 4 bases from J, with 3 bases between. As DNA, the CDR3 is TGCAGTGCTAGAGATCCAGAGACCCAGTACTTC. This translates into CSARDPETQYF.

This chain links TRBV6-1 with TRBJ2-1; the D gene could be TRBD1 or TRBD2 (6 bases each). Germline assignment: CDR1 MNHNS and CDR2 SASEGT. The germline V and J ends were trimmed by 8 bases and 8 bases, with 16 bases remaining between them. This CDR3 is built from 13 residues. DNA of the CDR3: TGTGCCAGCTTGCGTTGGGGGGCCGATGAGCAGTTCTTC. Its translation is CASLRWGADEQFF.

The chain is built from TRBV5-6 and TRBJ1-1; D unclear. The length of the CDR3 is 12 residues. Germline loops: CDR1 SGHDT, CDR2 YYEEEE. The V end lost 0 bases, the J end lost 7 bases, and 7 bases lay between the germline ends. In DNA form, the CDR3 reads TGTGCCAGCAGCTTGGTCGGCTTTGAAGCTTTCTTT. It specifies CASSLVGFEAFF.

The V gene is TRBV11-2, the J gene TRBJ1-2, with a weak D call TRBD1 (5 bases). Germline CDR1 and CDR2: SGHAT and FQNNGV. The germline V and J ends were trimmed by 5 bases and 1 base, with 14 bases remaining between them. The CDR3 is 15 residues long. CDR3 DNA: TGTGCCAGCAGCCGCCGACAGCACCATAACTATGGCTACACCTTC. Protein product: CASSRRQHHNYGYTF.

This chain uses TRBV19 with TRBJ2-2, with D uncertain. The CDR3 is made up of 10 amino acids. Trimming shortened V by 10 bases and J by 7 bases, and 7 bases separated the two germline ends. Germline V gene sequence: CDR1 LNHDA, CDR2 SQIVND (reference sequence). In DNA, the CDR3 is TGTGCCACCAGCAGCGGGGAGCTGTTTTTT. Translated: CATSSGELFF. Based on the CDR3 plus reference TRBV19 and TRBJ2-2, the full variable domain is DGGITQSPKYLFRKEGQNVTLSCEQNLNHDAMYWYRQDPGQGLRLIYYSQIVNDFQKGDIAEGYSVSREKKESFPLTVTSAQKNPTAFYLCATSSGELFFGEGSRLTVL.

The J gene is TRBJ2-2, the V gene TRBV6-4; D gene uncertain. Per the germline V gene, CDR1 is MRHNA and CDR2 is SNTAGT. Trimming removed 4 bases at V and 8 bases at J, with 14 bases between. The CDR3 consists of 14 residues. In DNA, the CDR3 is TGTGCCAGCAGTGCCCGGCAAGGAGTGGGGGAGCTGTTTTTT. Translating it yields CASSARQGVGELFF.

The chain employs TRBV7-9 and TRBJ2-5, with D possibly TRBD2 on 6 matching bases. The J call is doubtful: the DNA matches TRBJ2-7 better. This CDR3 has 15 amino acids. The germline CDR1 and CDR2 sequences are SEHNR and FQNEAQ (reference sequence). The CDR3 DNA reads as TGTGCCAGCAGCTTAGCCGGGAGATACTCCTACGAGCAGTACTTC. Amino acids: CASSLAGRYSYEQYF.

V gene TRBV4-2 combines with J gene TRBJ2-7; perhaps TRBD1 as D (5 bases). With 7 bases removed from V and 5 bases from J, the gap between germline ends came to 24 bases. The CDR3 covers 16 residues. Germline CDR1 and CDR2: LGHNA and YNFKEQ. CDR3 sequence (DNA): TGTGCCAGCACCTCTGTCGGTCAAGGCCCAGGGAACGAGCAGTACTTC. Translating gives CASTSVGQGPGNEQYF.

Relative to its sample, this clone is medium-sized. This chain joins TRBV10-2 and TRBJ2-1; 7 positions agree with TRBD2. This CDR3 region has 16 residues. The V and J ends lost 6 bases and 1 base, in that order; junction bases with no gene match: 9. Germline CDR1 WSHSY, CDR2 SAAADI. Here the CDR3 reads CASRGLADISYNEQFF. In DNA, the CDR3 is TGCGCCAGCAGGGGCCTAGCGGATATATCCTACAATGAGCAGTTCTTC.

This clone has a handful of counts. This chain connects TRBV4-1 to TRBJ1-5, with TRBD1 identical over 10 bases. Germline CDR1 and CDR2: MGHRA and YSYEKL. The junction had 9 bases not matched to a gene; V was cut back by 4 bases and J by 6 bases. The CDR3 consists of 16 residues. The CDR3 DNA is TGCGCCAGCAGCCCGAGGTGGACAGGGGGAACTCAGCCCCAGCATTTT. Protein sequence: CASSPRWTGGTQPQHF.

CDR3 residues: CASSLGSSYEQYF. CDR3 DNA sequence: TGTGCCAGCAGCTTGGGGAGCTCCTACGAGCAGTACTTC. The gene calls are TRBV5-4 and TRBJ2-5; D is ambiguous. The J call may be wrong; the DNA end is better matched by TRBJ2-7. The CDR3 contains 13 residues. CDR1 is SGHNT, CDR2 YYREEE, per germline (reference sequence).

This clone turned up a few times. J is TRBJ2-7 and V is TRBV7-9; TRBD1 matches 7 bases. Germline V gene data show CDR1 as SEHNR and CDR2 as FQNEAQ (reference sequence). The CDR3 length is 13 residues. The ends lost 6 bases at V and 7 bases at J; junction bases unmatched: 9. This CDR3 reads CASSIDRVNEQYF. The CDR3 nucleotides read TGTGCCAGCAGTATTGACAGGGTGAATGAGCAGTACTTC.

The CDR3: CASSEVQNEQYF. The CDR3 nucleotides read TGTGCCAGCAGTGAGGTACAAAACGAGCAGTACTTC. The chain combines TRBV6-1 with TRBJ2-7; unclear D gene. The CDR3 is 12 amino acids. The germline V gene has CDR1 MNHNS and CDR2 SASEGT. Trimming stripped 3 bases from V and 5 bases from J, with 8 bases between.

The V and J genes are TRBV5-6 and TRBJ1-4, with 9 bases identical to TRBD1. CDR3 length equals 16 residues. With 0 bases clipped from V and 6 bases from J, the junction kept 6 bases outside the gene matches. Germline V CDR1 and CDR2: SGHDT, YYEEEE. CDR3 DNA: TGTGCCAGCAGCTTGGAAAGGGACAGGGACTATGAAAAACTGTTTTTT. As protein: CASSLERDRDYEKLFF.